This T cell receptor (beta chain) appears in the sequencing data of a study of blood T cell repertoires in COVID-19. Participants, 18 to 89 years old, spanned approximately 26 US areas. This CDR3 is built from 13 residues. Germline CDR1 is SGHRS and CDR2 is YFSETQ. V lost 3 bases and J 5 bases, leaving 9 bases between the germline ends. Repertoires were generated with immunoSEQ multiplex PCR, while TCRdb's copy carries only in-frame clones and drops some. Of roughly 230,000 clones listed, about 80% were seen once; the top ten hold 3.4%. The rearrangement joins TRBV5-1 to TRBJ1-5; TRBD1 might be the D (5 bases). This sequence originates from a man aged 45-65 years who had recovered from COVID-19. The specimen was PBMCs or T cells enriched from blood (not recorded which). The CDR3: CASSSEGDQPQHF. The DNA for the CDR3 is TGCGCCAGCAGCTCGGAAGGGGATCAGCCCCAGCATTTT.